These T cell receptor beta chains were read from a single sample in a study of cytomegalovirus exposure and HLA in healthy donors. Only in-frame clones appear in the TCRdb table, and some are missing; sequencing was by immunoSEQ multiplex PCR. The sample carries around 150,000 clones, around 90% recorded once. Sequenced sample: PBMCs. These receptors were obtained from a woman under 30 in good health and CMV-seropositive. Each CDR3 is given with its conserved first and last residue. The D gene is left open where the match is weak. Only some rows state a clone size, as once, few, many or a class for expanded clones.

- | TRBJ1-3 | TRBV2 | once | CASRLQALNSGNTIYF | TGTGCCAGCAGGCTACAGGCGCTGAACTCTGGAAACACCATATATTTT
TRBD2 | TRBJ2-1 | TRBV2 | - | CASKGSGIGNEQFF | TGTGCCAGCAAGGGAAGCGGGATTGGCAATGAGCAGTTCTTC
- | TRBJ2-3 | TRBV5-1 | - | CASSLRVGGEDTQYF | TGCGCCAGCAGCTTGCGAGTAGGGGGGGAGGATACGCAGTATTTT
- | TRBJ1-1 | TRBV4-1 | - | CASSQAQGTHTEAFF | TGCGCCAGCAGCCAAGCTCAGGGGACGCACACTGAAGCTTTCTTT
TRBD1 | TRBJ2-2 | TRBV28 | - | CATDDPDRRHTGELFF | TGTGCCACCGACGACCCGGACAGGAGACACACCGGGGAGCTGTTTTTT
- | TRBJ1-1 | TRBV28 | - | CASSRTRGFANTEAFF | TGTGCCAGCAGCCGGACCAGGGGTTTTGCGAACACTGAAGCTTTCTTT
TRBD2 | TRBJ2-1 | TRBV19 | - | CASSSGLAANEQFF | TGTGCCAGTAGTAGCGGACTAGCGGCGAATGAGCAGTTCTTC
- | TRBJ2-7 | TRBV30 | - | CAWSVYYEQYF | TGTGCCTGGAGTGTATACTACGAGCAGTACTTC
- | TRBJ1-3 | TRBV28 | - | CASSSPGAGNTIYF | TGTGCCAGCAGTTCCCCAGGTGCTGGAAACACCATATATTTT
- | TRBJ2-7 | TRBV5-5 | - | CASSRTGPPFAYEQYF | TGTGCCAGCAGCCGAACAGGGCCACCTTTCGCCTACGAGCAGTACTTC
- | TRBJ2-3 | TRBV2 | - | CASSADQADTQYF | TGTGCCAGCAGTGCCGACCAGGCAGATACGCAGTATTTT
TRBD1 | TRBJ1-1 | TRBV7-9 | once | CASSPQGATEAFF | TGTGCCAGCAGCCCGCAGGGGGCCACTGAAGCTTTCTTT
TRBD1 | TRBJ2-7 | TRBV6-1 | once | CASFGQGRPYEQYF | TGTGCCAGTTTTGGACAGGGAAGGCCTTACGAGCAGTACTTC
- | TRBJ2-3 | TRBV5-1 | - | CASSPGTTWKDTQYF | TGCGCCAGCAGCCCGGGGACAACATGGAAAGATACGCAGTATTTT
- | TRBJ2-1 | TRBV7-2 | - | CASSFGGTSYNEQFF | TGTGCCAGCAGCTTTGGGGGGACCTCCTACAATGAGCAGTTCTTC
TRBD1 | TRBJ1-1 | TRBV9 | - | CASSATGGTEAFF | TGTGCCAGCAGCGCCACAGGGGGCACTGAAGCTTTCTTT
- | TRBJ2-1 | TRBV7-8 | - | CASSLGSLVAVYNEQFF | TGTGCCAGCAGCTTAGGTAGTCTAGTGGCAGTTTACAATGAGCAGTTCTTC
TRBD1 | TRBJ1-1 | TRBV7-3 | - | CASSPGNRGSTEAFF | TGTGCCAGCAGCCCGGGAAACAGGGGAAGCACTGAAGCTTTCTTT
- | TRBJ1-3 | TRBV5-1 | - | CASSFSSSSGNTIYF | TGCGCCAGCAGCTTCAGTTCAAGCTCTGGAAACACCATATATTTT
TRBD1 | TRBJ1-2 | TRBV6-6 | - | CASSPETGGRIYGYTF | TGTGCCAGCAGTCCCGAGACAGGGGGCCGGATCTATGGCTACACCTTC
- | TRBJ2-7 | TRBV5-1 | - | CASSPILGGDLPTYEQYF | TGCGCCAGCAGTCCAATCTTGGGCGGGGACCTCCCCACCTACGAGCAGTACTTC
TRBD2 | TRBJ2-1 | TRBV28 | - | CATTRTSGSYNEQFF | TGTGCCACCACGAGGACTAGCGGGAGCTACAATGAGCAGTTCTTC
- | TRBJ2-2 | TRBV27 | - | CASSPKHRGEDAGELFF | TGTGCCAGCAGTCCTAAACACCGGGGTGAAGATGCCGGGGAGCTGTTTTTT
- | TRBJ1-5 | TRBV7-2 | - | CASSLHQTGWPQHF | TGTGCCAGCAGCTTACACCAAACAGGGTGGCCCCAGCATTTT
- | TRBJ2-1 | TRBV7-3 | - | CASSTQSNNEQFF | TGTGCCAGCAGCACTCAAAGTAACAATGAGCAGTTCTTC
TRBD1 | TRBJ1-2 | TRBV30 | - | CAWSRDRPYGYTF | TGTGCCTGGAGCCGGGACAGGCCCTATGGCTACACCTTC
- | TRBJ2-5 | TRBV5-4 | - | CASSTRVDRETQYF | TGTGCCAGCAGCACCCGGGTGGATAGGGAGACCCAGTACTTC
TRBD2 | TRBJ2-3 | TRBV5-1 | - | CASSLSGSQTDTQYF | TGCGCCAGCAGCTTGAGCGGGAGTCAGACAGATACGCAGTATTTT
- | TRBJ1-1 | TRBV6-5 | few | CASSYQNTEAFF | TGTGCCAGCAGTTATCAGAACACTGAAGCTTTCTTT
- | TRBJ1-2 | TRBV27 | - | CASSFSGFRVGGYGYTF | TGTGCCAGCAGTTTCTCCGGATTCAGGGTCGGCGGCTATGGCTACACCTTC
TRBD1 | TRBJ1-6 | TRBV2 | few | CASRGGSPLHF | TGTGCCAGCAGAGGGGGCTCACCCCTCCACTTT
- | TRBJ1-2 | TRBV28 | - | CASRGRTLRGYTF | TGTGCCAGCAGGGGGCGCACTTTACGAGGCTACACCTTC
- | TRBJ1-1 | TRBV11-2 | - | CASSLSTVLTEAFF | TGTGCCAGCAGCTTGAGTACAGTTTTAACTGAAGCTTTCTTT
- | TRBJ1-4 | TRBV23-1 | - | CASRTVLKKLFF | TGCGCCAGCAGAACAGTCTTGAAGAAACTGTTTTTT
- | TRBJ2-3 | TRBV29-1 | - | CSVATGAGTDTQYF | TGCAGTGTTGCGACGGGAGCAGGCACAGATACGCAGTATTTT
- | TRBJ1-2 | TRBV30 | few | CAWRDQGRYGYTF | TGTGCCTGGAGAGATCAGGGTCGCTATGGCTACACCTTC
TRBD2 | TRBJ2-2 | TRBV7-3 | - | CASSLNMVAGASGELFF | TGTGCCAGCAGCTTAAATATGGTAGCGGGAGCTTCCGGGGAGCTGTTTTTT
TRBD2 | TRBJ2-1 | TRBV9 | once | CASSVGVGLAGLYNEQFF | TGTGCCAGCAGCGTAGGCGTGGGACTAGCGGGACTCTACAATGAGCAGTTCTTC
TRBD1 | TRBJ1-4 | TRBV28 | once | CASSPAWGGQGKLGKLFF | TGTGCCAGCAGTCCAGCTTGGGGGGGACAGGGGAAATTGGGAAAACTGTTTTTT
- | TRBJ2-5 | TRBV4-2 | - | CASSQAGGTGGETQYF | TGTGCCAGCAGCCAAGCCGGGGGGACAGGAGGGGAGACCCAGTACTTC
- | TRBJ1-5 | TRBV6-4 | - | CASSQGLDQPQHF | TGTGCCAGCAGTCAGGGACTTGATCAGCCCCAGCATTTT